This TCR beta chain was captured in a study of T cells in localized non-small cell lung cancer. Study-wide findings and caveats: Peak T cell clonality was found in uninvolved adjacent lung, exceeding tumor. Sequencing involved a lone tumor region, leaving heterogeneity possible. Detection in adjacent lung was observed for a median around 59 of the top 100 tumor clones.

Points on this clone: The antigen is unknown.

Sequencing used immunoSEQ multiplex PCR; TCRdb keeps in-frame clones, though not all of them. Here the sample spans over 40,000 clones, approximately 86% being singletons. V dropped 6 bases and J dropped 4; count of bases not matched to a gene: 9. Germline assignment: CDR1 LNHDA and CDR2 SQIVND (reference sequence). The CDR3 loop spans 15 amino acids. This clonotype was sampled from a woman aged 18-55 years with stage III lung adenocarcinoma. This specimen was peripheral blood, taken before any cancer treatment. The V gene is TRBV19, the J gene TRBJ2-7, with 10 bases fitting TRBD1. The CDR3 reads CASSPGQGLRYEQYF. DNA of the CDR3: TGTGCCAGTAGCCCGGGACAGGGGCTAAGATACGAGCAGTACTTC.